The TCR beta chain under discussion was sequenced for a study of Ad26.COV2.S vaccination and SARS-CoV-2 variants. The method was immunoSEQ multiplex PCR; TCRdb's version includes in-frame clones alone and lacks a portion of them. The repertoire holds 410,000 or so clones, with 75% to 95% as singletons. CDR3 length: 16 residues. CDR1 is MNHEY and CDR2 is SVGAGI in the germline V gene. V was cut by 0 bases and J by 4 bases, with 16 bases left in between. Study observations and caveats: Comparability of non-spike TCR breadth was observed across vaccine and placebo recipients.

Documented treatment: roughly 20 received Ad26.COV2.S at low or high dose, single or two shots; about five received placebo; per-sample allocation not given. All samples were drawn on day 63, counting from the first vaccine or placebo injection. To note about this clone: As yet, its antigen is unknown.

This receptor was identified in a person between 18 and 60 years old who received the Ad26.COV2.S COVID-19 vaccine or a placebo. V is TRBV6-5 and J is TRBJ2-7, with D maybe TRBD2 (5 bases). Sample: peripheral blood, taken in a trial of Ad26.COV2.S vaccine versus placebo. CDR3 DNA sequence: TGTGCCAGCAGTTACTCGTCTGCTGAGGGTTATTACGAGCAGTACTTC. It encodes CASSYSSAEGYYEQYF.